This is a list of T cell receptor beta chains from one sample in a study of CD8 T cells in Susac syndrome. TCRdb reanalysed the immunoSEQ multiplex PCR reads using MiXCR and keeps one entry per CDR3 protein. The repertoire holds about 150,000 distinct CDR3 sequences, with roughly 96% as singletons. The specimen was CD8+ T cells from PBMCs. The receptors stem from a human donor with multiple sclerosis. Both conserved end residues are part of each CDR3. D genes are given only for firm matches. Size is omitted from some rows. Given values are once, few, many or a class for expanded clones.

size: NA
D: NA
J: TRBJ2-7
V: TRBV2
DNA: TGTGCCAGCCGGGGCGCCGAGCAGTACTTC
CDR3: CASRGAEQYF

size: NA
D: NA
J: TRBJ2-7
V: TRBV20-1
DNA: TGCAGTGCTAGAGACGTCTTGGGGGAGCAGTACTTC
CDR3: CSARDVLGEQYF

size: NA
D: NA
J: TRBJ1-2
V: TRBV5-1
DNA: TGCGCCAGCAGCTTGCCGGGGCCAAATTTTGGCTACACCTTC
CDR3: CASSLPGPNFGYTF

size: NA
D: NA
J: TRBJ1-2
V: TRBV12-3/TRBV12-4
DNA: TGTGCCAGCAGCTCCGGGTCCCAAGGCTACACCTTC
CDR3: CASSSGSQGYTF

size: NA
D: TRBD2
J: TRBJ2-5
V: TRBV25-1
DNA: TGTGCCAGCAGTGACGGTAGCGGGGGGCAGAAAGAGACCCAGTACTTC
CDR3: CASSDGSGGQKETQYF

size: NA
D: NA
J: TRBJ2-5
V: TRBV28
DNA: TGTGCCAGCAGTCCCCCCGGGCAGCAAGAGACCCAGTACTTC
CDR3: CASSPPGQQETQYF

size: NA
D: NA
J: TRBJ1-1
V: TRBV19
DNA: TGTGCCAGTAGTATGGCCCCGGGGACTGAAGCTTTCTTT
CDR3: CASSMAPGTEAFF

size: NA
D: NA
J: TRBJ2-5
V: TRBV7-9
DNA: TGTGCCAGCAGCCCTGGTATTCGGGAGACCCAGTACTTC
CDR3: CASSPGIRETQYF

size: NA
D: NA
J: TRBJ1-1
V: TRBV29-1
DNA: TGCAGCGTTATCCGACAGGATAAGAACACTGAAGCTTTCTTT
CDR3: CSVIRQDKNTEAFF

size: NA
D: NA
J: TRBJ1-2
V: TRBV29-1
DNA: TGCAGCGTTATCAGGGACGAAGCTAACTATGGCTACACCTTC
CDR3: CSVIRDEANYGYTF

size: once
D: TRBD1
J: TRBJ2-2
V: TRBV3-1
DNA: TGTGCCAGCAGCCCCCCTGGAGGACAGGGGTGGAACGGGGAGCTGTTTTTT
CDR3: CASSPPGGQGWNGELFF

size: NA
D: NA
J: TRBJ1-5
V: TRBV27
DNA: TGTGCCAGCAGTTTTCGGTCGAGGCAGCCCCAGCATTTT
CDR3: CASSFRSRQPQHF

size: NA
D: TRBD1
J: TRBJ2-1
V: TRBV20-1
DNA: TGCAGTGCCTACAACCTGGACAGGGGCTACAATGAGCAGTTCTTC
CDR3: CSAYNLDRGYNEQFF

size: NA
D: NA
J: TRBJ2-3
V: TRBV20-1
DNA: TGCAGTGCTAGAGATCCAGGCCGTAGCACAGATACGCAGTATTTT
CDR3: CSARDPGRSTDTQYF

size: NA
D: NA
J: TRBJ1-1
V: TRBV19
DNA: TGTGCCAGTAGTATTTCCCTGAACACTGAAGCTTTCTTT
CDR3: CASSISLNTEAFF

size: NA
D: TRBD2
J: TRBJ2-1
V: TRBV30
DNA: TGTGCCTGGAGCGAACTAGCGGGACTAGCTGGGCAGTTCTTC
CDR3: CAWSELAGLAGQFF

size: NA
D: NA
J: TRBJ2-3
V: TRBV7-2
DNA: TGTGCCAGCACCTGGGGAGAGGTTAGAGATACGCAGTATTTT
CDR3: CASTWGEVRDTQYF

size: once
D: NA
J: TRBJ2-1
V: TRBV3-1
DNA: TGTGCCAGCAGCACCGACGGGACCTACAATGAGCAGTTCTTC
CDR3: CASSTDGTYNEQFF

size: once
D: NA
J: TRBJ2-7
V: TRBV7-9
DNA: TGTGCCAGCAGCTTATCGGGAATCCCCTACGAGCAGTACTTC
CDR3: CASSLSGIPYEQYF

size: NA
D: TRBD1
J: TRBJ1-5
V: TRBV4-1
DNA: TGTGCCAGCAGCCAAGAGGACAGGGTGATGGGCAATCAGCCCCAGCATTTT
CDR3: CASSQEDRVMGNQPQHF

size: NA
D: NA
J: TRBJ2-3
V: TRBV7-2
DNA: TGTGCCAGCAGCTTCAGGCCTAGGGCCACAGATACGCAGTATTTT
CDR3: CASSFRPRATDTQYF

size: once
D: NA
J: TRBJ1-4
V: TRBV24-1
DNA: TGTGCCACCACACGGCGGGGGGAAGAAAAACTGTTTTTT
CDR3: CATTRRGEEKLFF

size: once
D: TRBD1
J: TRBJ2-4
V: TRBV14
DNA: TGTGCCAGCAGCCAAGTGACAGGGGGTCGGAACATTCAGTACTTC
CDR3: CASSQVTGGRNIQYF

size: NA
D: TRBD1
J: TRBJ2-6
V: TRBV13
DNA: TGTGCCAGCACCCTGGACAGGAGCTCTGGGGCCAACGTCCTGACTTTC
CDR3: CASTLDRSSGANVLTF

size: NA
D: NA
J: TRBJ1-1
V: TRBV20-1
DNA: TGCAGTGCTAGAGATGTCAGGAGAGGCACTGAAGCTTTCTTT
CDR3: CSARDVRRGTEAFF

size: NA
D: NA
J: TRBJ1-1
V: TRBV20-1
DNA: TGCAGTGCTCTCCGGAGCGAATACATGAACACTGAAGCTTTCTTT
CDR3: CSALRSEYMNTEAFF

size: NA
D: TRBD2
J: TRBJ2-3
V: TRBV7-2
DNA: TGTGCCAGCAGCTTATTAGCGGGGGGTGGAGATACGCAGTATTTT
CDR3: CASSLLAGGGDTQYF

size: NA
D: NA
J: TRBJ1-5
V: TRBV24-1
DNA: TGTGCCACCAGTGAGTCGGCTAGCAATCAGCCCCAGCATTTT
CDR3: CATSESASNQPQHF

size: once
D: NA
J: TRBJ1-1
V: TRBV2
DNA: TGTGCCAGCAGAGTCTGGGGTCTTGATTTCACTGAAGCTTTCTTT
CDR3: CASRVWGLDFTEAFF

size: NA
D: NA
J: TRBJ2-1
V: TRBV13
DNA: TGTGCCAGCACCGTCCGGTCAGGAGTCAATGAGCAGTTCTTC
CDR3: CASTVRSGVNEQFF

size: NA
D: NA
J: TRBJ2-2
V: TRBV29-1
DNA: TGCAGCGTCGGGAACGCGAACACCGGGGAGCTGTTTTTT
CDR3: CSVGNANTGELFF

size: NA
D: TRBD2
J: TRBJ2-1
V: TRBV6-5
DNA: TGTGCCAGCAGTTACTCGAGCGGGGGGGATGAGCAGTTCTTC
CDR3: CASSYSSGGDEQFF

size: NA
D: NA
J: TRBJ1-1
V: TRBV29-1
DNA: TGCAGCGTTCGGGCAACGAGAATGAACACTGAAGCTTTCTTT
CDR3: CSVRATRMNTEAFF

size: NA
D: TRBD1
J: TRBJ2-1
V: TRBV7-9
DNA: TGTGCCAGCAGCTCCGGGACAGGGAACAATGAGCAGTTCTTC
CDR3: CASSSGTGNNEQFF

size: once
D: NA
J: TRBJ1-1
V: TRBV27
DNA: TGTGCCAGCAGCCAACTAGGGGGGATCACTGAAGCTTTCTTT
CDR3: CASSQLGGITEAFF

size: NA
D: TRBD1
J: TRBJ2-7
V: TRBV9
DNA: TGTGCCAGCAGTGCGGACAGGGGAGACGAGCAGTACTTC
CDR3: CASSADRGDEQYF

size: NA
D: NA
J: TRBJ2-5
V: TRBV2
DNA: TGTGCCGTACGGGGTAGACTGGGCCAAGAGACCCAGTACTTC
CDR3: CAVRGRLGQETQYF

size: NA
D: TRBD2
J: TRBJ2-1
V: TRBV27
DNA: TGTGCCAGCAGCCAGCGGACTAGCGGGTTCTCGGGGGAGCAGTTCTTC
CDR3: CASSQRTSGFSGEQFF

size: NA
D: NA
J: TRBJ1-6
V: TRBV12-3/TRBV12-4
DNA: TGTGCCAGCAGTTCGGGACGGCGAGTGGATTCACCCCTCCACTTT
CDR3: CASSSGRRVDSPLHF

size: NA
D: NA
J: TRBJ2-4
V: TRBV24-1
DNA: TGTGCCACCAGTGATACTGCAGGGTCCATCAAAAACATTCAGTACTTC
CDR3: CATSDTAGSIKNIQYF

size: NA
D: NA
J: TRBJ1-1
V: TRBV29-1
DNA: TGCAGCGTCGTCGGTAGTACCACTGAAGCTTTCTTT
CDR3: CSVVGSTTEAFF

size: NA
D: NA
J: TRBJ2-6
V: TRBV19
DNA: TGTGCCAGTAGTATTTCCTCTGGGGCCAACGTCCTGACTTTC
CDR3: CASSISSGANVLTF

size: NA
D: NA
J: TRBJ1-1
V: TRBV7-9
DNA: TGTGCCAGCAGCTTAGACCGCACTGAAGCTTTCTTT
CDR3: CASSLDRTEAFF

size: NA
D: NA
J: TRBJ1-5
V: TRBV5-4
DNA: TGTGCCAGCAGCCCGGGCCCCAAACAGCCCCAGCATTTT
CDR3: CASSPGPKQPQHF

size: NA
D: TRBD2
J: TRBJ2-7
V: TRBV5-6
DNA: TGTGCCAGCAGCCTCGGATTGGGGGGGAGCTACGAGCAGTACTTC
CDR3: CASSLGLGGSYEQYF

size: NA
D: TRBD2
J: TRBJ2-7
V: TRBV20-1
DNA: TGCAGTGCTAGAGTCAGTATGTCAGCGGGGGGCCTCTACGAGCAGTACTTC
CDR3: CSARVSMSAGGLYEQYF

size: NA
D: TRBD1
J: TRBJ2-5
V: TRBV29-1
DNA: TGCAGCGTGCTGACAGGGGCGGGGGAGACCCAGTACTTC
CDR3: CSVLTGAGETQYF

size: NA
D: NA
J: TRBJ1-1
V: TRBV30
DNA: TGTGCCTGGAGTGCGGGGCAGGGGCTACACACTGAAGCTTTCTTT
CDR3: CAWSAGQGLHTEAFF

size: once
D: NA
J: TRBJ2-1
V: TRBV3-1
DNA: TGTGCCACCACCATGGACTCGAGCTCCTACAATGAGCAGTTCTTC
CDR3: CATTMDSSSYNEQFF

size: NA
D: TRBD1
J: TRBJ2-3
V: TRBV7-6
DNA: TGTGCCAGCAGCTTAGCGACAGGGTCCCGTCCTAGCACAGATACGCAGTATTTT
CDR3: CASSLATGSRPSTDTQYF

size: NA
D: NA
J: TRBJ2-1
V: TRBV27
DNA: TGTGCCAGCAGTTTACAGGGCCACAATGAGCAGTTCTTC
CDR3: CASSLQGHNEQFF

size: NA
D: NA
J: TRBJ1-6
V: TRBV11-2
DNA: TGTGCCAGCAGCTTAGGGGATTCACCCCTCCACTTT
CDR3: CASSLGDSPLHF

size: NA
D: NA
J: TRBJ2-2
V: TRBV5-4
DNA: TGTGCCAGCAGCTTGAAGGCCGGGGAGCTGTTTTTT
CDR3: CASSLKAGELFF